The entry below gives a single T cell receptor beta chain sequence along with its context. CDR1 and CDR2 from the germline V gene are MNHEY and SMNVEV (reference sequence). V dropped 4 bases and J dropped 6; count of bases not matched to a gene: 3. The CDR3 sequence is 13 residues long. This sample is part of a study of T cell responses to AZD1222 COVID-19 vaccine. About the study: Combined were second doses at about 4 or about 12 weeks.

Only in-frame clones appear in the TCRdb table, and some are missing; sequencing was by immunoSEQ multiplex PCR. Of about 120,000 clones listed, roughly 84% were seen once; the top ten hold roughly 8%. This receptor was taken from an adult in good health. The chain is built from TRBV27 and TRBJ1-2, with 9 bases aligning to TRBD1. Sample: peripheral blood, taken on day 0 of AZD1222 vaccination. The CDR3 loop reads CASSSQGANGYTF. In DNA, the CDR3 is TGTGCCAGCAGTTCACAGGGGGCAAATGGCTACACCTTC.